The 26 T cell receptor beta chains below were found in one sample sequenced in a study of T cell responses to AZD1222 COVID-19 vaccine. The assay was immunoSEQ multiplex PCR, and TCRdb's table has in-frame clones only and misses some. The sample lists 150,000 or so clones; nearly 95% were seen once. The sequences come from peripheral blood, collected on day 0 of AZD1222 vaccination. The receptors originated from an adult in good health.

This clone was seen only once. The V gene is TRBV2, the J gene TRBJ1-6; 8 bases are a match to TRBD1. The CDR3 totals 16 residues. Unmatched junction bases numbered 3, after V lost 4 bases and J lost 1 base. CDR1 is SNHLY, CDR2 FYNNEI, per germline. The CDR3 spells CASSGTGRSYNSPLHF. Here the CDR3 DNA reads TGTGCCAGCAGTGGGACAGGGCGATCCTATAATTCACCCCTCCACTTT.

The chain is built from TRBV13 and TRBJ1-1, with a weak D call TRBD1 (5 bases). V was shortened by 5 bases and J by 1 base, with 11 bases between the two germline ends. The CDR3 extends over 14 amino acids. Germline CDR1 is PRHDT and CDR2 is FYEKMQ (reference sequence). CDR3 loop: CASSAGHANTEAFF. DNA for the CDR3: TGTGCCAGCAGCGCCGGACATGCGAACACTGAAGCTTTCTTT.

The chain links TRBV5-6 to TRBJ1-2, with TRBD1 identical over 7 bases. The V segment lost 0 bases and the J segment 8 bases; nucleotides outside the gene matches: 10. CDR1 and CDR2 (germline): SGHDT, YYEEEE. CDR3 length: 15 residues. The CDR3 nucleotides read TGTGCCAGCAGCTTGGACAGGGGAGGGCCTTGGGGCTACACCTTC. This codes for CASSLDRGGPWGYTF.

The chain uses TRBV27 and TRBJ1-2, with TRBD1 matching 9 bases. This CDR3 comprises 13 residues. CDR1 is MNHEY, CDR2 SMNVEV, per germline (reference sequence). Germline trimming cut 4 bases from V and 4 bases from J; bases unmatched to any gene: 1. As DNA, the CDR3 is TGTGCCAGCAGTTCGGACAGGGGCTATGGCTACACCTTC. Translated: CASSSDRGYGYTF.

This rearrangement joins TRBV5-1 to TRBJ1-4, with TRBD1 matching 11 bases. The CDR3 is 15 amino acids. Germline assignment: CDR1 SGHRS and CDR2 YFSETQ. The V gene end was trimmed by 0 bases and the J gene end by 6 bases; junction bases not matched to a gene: 1. The CDR3, as DNA: TGCGCCAGCAGCTTGGGGACAGGGGGCGATGAAAAACTGTTTTTT. This encodes CASSLGTGGDEKLFF.

This clone was counted a single time. J is TRBJ1-6 and V is TRBV6-5; D not resolved. CDR3 length equals 16 residues. V dropped 4 bases and J dropped 4 bases, with 14 bases sitting between them. The germline V gene encodes CDR1 MNHEY and CDR2 SVGAGI. The CDR3 loop reads CASSSEHRAYNSPLHF. CDR3 DNA: TGTGCCAGCAGTTCAGAACACCGGGCTTATAATTCACCCCTCCACTTT.

This clone was recorded a few times. This rearrangement joins TRBV6-5 to TRBJ1-1; a possible D gene is TRBD1 (6 bases). CDR1 MNHEY and CDR2 SVGAGI come from the germline V gene. Between the trimmed V and J ends, which lost 6 bases and 5 bases, there was a span of 13 bases. There are 13 residues in the CDR3. The CDR3 DNA reads TGTGCCAGCAGGGAGACAGGCGGAACTGAAGCTTTCTTT. This gives the protein CASRETGGTEAFF.

V is TRBV5-1 and J is TRBJ2-5, with TRBD1 matching over 7 bases. With 5 bases clipped from V and 4 bases from J, the junction kept 8 bases outside the gene matches. Germline CDR1 and CDR2: SGHRS and YFSETQ. The CDR3 sequence is 14 residues long. The CDR3 region has the DNA TGCGCCAGCAGAGAACAGGGGAACGGAGAGACCCAGTACTTC. Translated: CASREQGNGETQYF.

The CDR3 reads CASSPSGSIDTQYF. The CDR3 DNA reads TGTGCCAGCAGCCCTAGCGGGTCGATAGATACGCAGTATTTT. V is TRBV7-2 and J is TRBJ2-3, with 8 nucleotides matching TRBD2. The CDR3 loop spans 14 amino acids. Germline CDR1 SGHTA, CDR2 FQGNSA. V dropped 5 bases and J dropped 5; count of bases not matched to a gene: 6.

V and J are TRBV7-8 and TRBJ1-2, with D possibly matching TRBD1 (5 bases). V lost 5 bases and J lost 2, with 15 bases in between. Germline V gene lookup returns CDR1 SGHVS and CDR2 FQNEAQ. The CDR3 consists of 15 residues. CDR3 region: CASSLTGSLNYGYTF. In nucleotides, the CDR3 is TGTGCCAGCAGCCTTACAGGCTCACTAAACTATGGCTACACCTTC.

The chain carries TRBV6-2 or TRBV6-3 and TRBJ1-5; D gene uncertain. Germline CDR1 MNHEY, CDR2 SVGEGT. Trimming left V 3 bases short and J 5 bases short, with 17 bases between. The CDR3 consists of 16 residues. CDR3 protein: CASSYYNGPVDQPQHF. CDR3 sequence (DNA): TGTGCCAGCAGTTATTACAACGGGCCGGTGGATCAGCCCCAGCATTTT.

The chain carries TRBV14 and TRBJ2-3; TRBD2 matches 7 bases. The V and J ends lost 1 base and 0 bases, in that order; junction bases with no gene match: 4. The CDR3 sequence is 16 residues long. The germline CDR1 and CDR2 sequences are SGHDN and FVKESK. CDR3 residues: CASSQGSSGSTDTQYF. The CDR3 nucleotides are TGTGCCAGCAGCCAAGGGTCTAGCGGAAGCACAGATACGCAGTATTTT.

The chain employs TRBV12-5 and TRBJ1-3; D call uncertain. This CDR3 is built from 13 residues. The germline V gene encodes CDR1 LGHNT and CDR2 FRNRAP. V was trimmed by 7 bases and J by 8 bases, leaving 15 bases between them. The CDR3 bases are TGTGCTAGTGTTATGACTGGAAGCGACACCATATATTTT. It encodes CASVMTGSDTIYF.

The chain has TRBV10-3 and TRBJ2-1; 14 nucleotides match TRBD2. This CDR3 region has 16 residues. Germline CDR1 reads ENHRY; CDR2 reads SYGVKD. The J segment lost 6 bases and the V segment lost 4 bases, leaving 5 bases of the junction unmatched. The CDR3 protein is CAISGIGLAGGNEQFF. CDR3 DNA: TGTGCCATCAGTGGAATCGGACTAGCGGGAGGCAATGAGCAGTTCTTC.

The CDR3 is CATKDRVGGTGELFF. CDR3 DNA: TGTGCCACTAAGGACAGGGTAGGAGGCACCGGGGAGCTGTTTTTT. This chain connects TRBV19 to TRBJ2-2; 8 nucleotides agree with TRBD1. The J segment lost 4 bases and the V segment lost 10 bases, leaving 11 bases of the junction unmatched. This CDR3 is 15 amino acids long. The germline V gene has CDR1 LNHDA and CDR2 SQIVND (reference sequence).

The chain recombines TRBV10-3 with TRBJ1-1; no definite D call. Germline CDR1 and CDR2: ENHRY and SYGVKD. This CDR3 is 14 amino acids long. The germline V and J ends were trimmed by 7 bases and 0 bases, with 12 bases remaining between them. The CDR3 DNA sequence: TGTGCCATCAAAAAAGGAGATATGAACACTGAAGCTTTCTTT. This codes for CAIKKGDMNTEAFF.

This chain uses TRBV4-3 with TRBJ2-1; D ambiguous. CDR1 is LGHNA and CDR2 is YSLEER in the germline V gene. The CDR3 has 16 amino acids. V lost 0 bases and J 4 bases, leaving 13 bases between the germline ends. CDR3 amino acids: CASSQDLNYPYNEQFF. Written as DNA, the CDR3 is TGCGCCAGCAGCCAAGATCTCAACTACCCTTACAATGAGCAGTTCTTC.

This clone occurred once. The rearrangement links TRBV11-1 to TRBJ2-5; TRBD2 matches 7 bases. The CDR3 consists of 14 residues. V shed 5 bases, J shed 2 bases, and the junction held 5 bases outside the gene matches. Looked up from germline, CDR1 is SGHAT and CDR2 is FQDESV (reference sequence). The CDR3 loop reads CASSPSGIQETQYF. The CDR3 DNA sequence: TGTGCCAGCAGCCCCAGCGGGATTCAAGAGACCCAGTACTTC.

This clone was seen ten or more times. V gene TRBV18 combines with J gene TRBJ1-1; no definite D call. Trimming left V 4 bases short and J 1 base short, with 7 bases between. Germline lookup yields CDR1 KGHSH and CDR2 LQKENI. CDR3 length: 13 amino acids. DNA for the CDR3: TGTGCCAGCTCACGGCAGGAGAACACTGAAGCTTTCTTT. Its protein product is CASSRQENTEAFF.

V gene TRBV7-2 combines with J gene TRBJ2-5; no clear D gene. V lost 2 bases, J lost 3 bases, and 10 bases lay in between. The CDR3 covers 14 residues. Germline loops: CDR1 SGHTA, CDR2 FQGNSA. The CDR3 DNA reads as TGTGCCAGCAGCTTATATGCTGGTAAAGAGACCCAGTACTTC. Translating it yields CASSLYAGKETQYF.

This chain links TRBV3-1 (or the pseudogene TRBV3-2) with TRBJ1-1, with D tentatively TRBD1 (6 bases). V lost 6 bases and J 0 bases, leaving 17 bases between the germline ends. Germline V gene lookup returns CDR1 LGHDT and CDR2 YNNKEL (reference sequence). This CDR3 comprises 16 residues. CDR3 amino acids: CASSRNRALMNTEAFF. In DNA form, the CDR3 reads TGTGCCAGCAGTCGCAACAGGGCCCTCATGAACACTGAAGCTTTCTTT.

The chain has TRBV16 and TRBJ1-2, with a tentative D call TRBD1 (5 bases). The CDR3 sequence is 15 residues long. Between the trimmed V and J ends, which lost 1 base and 0 bases, there was a span of 9 bases. Germline loops: CDR1 KGHSY, CDR2 FQNENV. The DNA of the CDR3 is TGTGCCAGCAGCCAATTTGAGGGGACTAACTATGGCTACACCTTC. This sequence encodes CASSQFEGTNYGYTF.

The chain links TRBV3-1 (or the pseudogene TRBV3-2) to TRBJ2-2, with D possibly matching TRBD1 (7 bases). CDR3 size: 14 residues. The V end was cut by 3 bases, the J end by 4 bases, with 9 bases between. The V gene's germline CDR1 is LGHDT and CDR2 YNNKEL (reference sequence). The CDR3: CASSQQGGTGELFF. The CDR3 bases are TGTGCCAGCAGCCAGCAGGGGGGCACCGGGGAGCTGTTTTTT.

This clone was detected a few times. The chain joins TRBV4-2 to TRBJ1-4, with D tentatively TRBD1 (6 bases). Trimming pared 1 base from V and 1 base from J, leaving 16 bases between. This CDR3 contains 18 residues. Germline V gives CDR1 LGHNA, CDR2 YNFKEQ. The CDR3 nucleotides are TGTGCCAGCAGCCAAGCCCAGGGGCCTCACGAAACTAATGAAAAACTGTTTTTT. It encodes CASSQAQGPHETNEKLFF.

This chain links TRBV6-5 with TRBJ2-3, with 10 bases lining up with TRBD2. The V and J ends lost 6 bases and 5 bases, in that order; junction bases with no gene match: 5. The V gene's germline CDR1 is MNHEY and CDR2 SVGAGI. The CDR3 loop spans 14 amino acids. The CDR3 is CASRLAGEQDTQYF. CDR3 bases: TGTGCCAGCAGGCTAGCGGGGGAGCAAGATACGCAGTATTTT.

The V and J genes are TRBV3-1 (or the pseudogene TRBV3-2) and TRBJ1-5; the D is unclear. Germline V gives CDR1 LGHDT, CDR2 YNNKEL (reference sequence). CDR3 length: 13 amino acids. With 2 bases removed from V and 4 bases from J, the gap between germline ends came to 6 bases. The CDR3 DNA follows: TGTGCCAGCAGCCAACTAGGGAATCAGCCCCAGCATTTT. This codes for CASSQLGNQPQHF.